This T cell receptor (beta chain) was recovered during a study of CXCR3-negative and CXCR3-positive naive CD8 T cells. CDR1 and CDR2 (germline): MNHNS, SASEGT. The CDR3 sequence is 12 residues long. TRB cDNA was prepared as libraries by UMI-labeled 5' RACE. TCRdb re-called the 5' RACE reads and shows each CDR3 protein once, DNA omitted. The repertoire table contains over 35,000 distinct CDR3 sequences. Study-wide results and limits: Memory, not naive, CXCR3-negative and CXCR3-positive cells differed in TRBV-TRBJ usage. Each naive subset displayed comparably high diversity, whereas memory CD8+ cells displayed much lower diversity. Both naive subsets carried similar amounts of surface CD5, so TCR strength was inferred from TRB CDR3 properties.

The sorting of each CD8+ T cell subset was done in triplicate, at over 250,000 cells each. With respect to this clonotype: The antigen remains undetermined.

The V and J genes are TRBV6-1 and TRBJ2-1. This clonotype was obtained from a human donor in good health. Some clones in this sample may be carry-over from other donors' samples. Sequencing input: memory CD8+ T cells from blood. CDR3 residues: CASTRLYNEQFF.